The rows below give T cell receptor beta chains drawn from one sample of a study of PD-L1 blockade in urothelial cancer. The method was immunoSEQ multiplex PCR; TCRdb's version includes in-frame clones alone and lacks a portion of them. Here the sample spans approximately 100,000 clones, about 85% being singletons. Here the sequenced sample was PBMCs, taken around atezolizumab (anti-PD-L1) treatment. The receptor source for this set is a man aged 50-60 years with urothelial cancer. The CDR3 runs from the conserved cysteine through the conserved F or W. Fields, in order: V gene, J gene, CDR3 protein.

V gene: TRBV6-1; J gene: TRBJ2-1; CDR3 protein: CASSLRTESNEQFF
V gene: TRBV2; J gene: TRBJ2-2; CDR3 protein: CASRGLSQNTGELFF
V gene: TRBV15; J gene: TRBJ2-1; CDR3 protein: CATSRATSGGNEQFF
V gene: TRBV18; J gene: TRBJ2-1; CDR3 protein: CASSSLGDEQFF
V gene: TRBV5-4; J gene: TRBJ2-1; CDR3 protein: CASSSGGAESYNEQFF
V gene: TRBV18; J gene: TRBJ2-1; CDR3 protein: CASSPQLERGFDINEQFF
V gene: TRBV5-5; J gene: TRBJ2-1; CDR3 protein: CASRILGGNEQFF
V gene: TRBV18; J gene: TRBJ2-1; CDR3 protein: CASSASGALNEQFF
V gene: TRBV29-1; J gene: TRBJ2-2; CDR3 protein: CSVESSGRGRDGELFF
V gene: TRBV5-1; J gene: TRBJ1-2; CDR3 protein: CASSLGSYGYTF
V gene: TRBV5-8; J gene: TRBJ1-1; CDR3 protein: CASSLSSRGARFAF
V gene: TRBV28; J gene: TRBJ1-2; CDR3 protein: CASSRVQGKDYGYTF
V gene: TRBV18; J gene: TRBJ2-5; CDR3 protein: CASSAGLAETQYF
V gene: TRBV7-9; J gene: TRBJ1-4; CDR3 protein: CASSKQGAREKLFF
V gene: TRBV4-1; J gene: TRBJ2-1; CDR3 protein: CASSGTSGRALGEQFF
V gene: TRBV7-3; J gene: TRBJ2-1; CDR3 protein: CASSRKGGAGVAYNEQFF
V gene: TRBV5-1; J gene: TRBJ2-7; CDR3 protein: CASSLYGGSSYEQYF
V gene: TRBV28; J gene: TRBJ1-1; CDR3 protein: CASSLLPGQGFEAFF
V gene: TRBV6-5; J gene: TRBJ1-5; CDR3 protein: CASSYSSNQPQHF
V gene: TRBV11-2; J gene: TRBJ2-1; CDR3 protein: CASSRTSPNEQFF
V gene: TRBV11-1; J gene: TRBJ2-1; CDR3 protein: CASTRTGSGYGEQFF
V gene: TRBV4-2; J gene: TRBJ2-1; CDR3 protein: CASSQGGGGRGSYNEQFF
V gene: TRBV27; J gene: TRBJ2-2; CDR3 protein: CASGTSSAGELFF